The 17 T cell receptor beta chains below were found in one sample sequenced in a study of blood T cell repertoires in COVID-19 (dated by TCRdb to 2020 to 2021). Library preparation was by the immunoSEQ multiplex PCR assay. The immuneACCESS repertoire file appears here via TCRdb, limited to in-frame rearrangements. These files lack a portion of the clones; in checked studies, under half of the deficit traces to unresolved V genes, and the cause of the others is not known. For this sample there are around 480,000 clones; around 90% appear just once. The ten largest clones represent 0.7% of the sample. The sample taken for sequencing was PBMCs or T cells enriched from blood (not recorded which). The receptor source for this set is a woman aged 18 to 35 who had recovered from COVID-19.

This clone occurred a few times. The chain recombines TRBV19 with TRBJ2-1; D may be TRBD1 (5 bases). Trimming took 6 bases from V and 6 from J, leaving 9 bases between them. This CDR3 region has 12 residues. Per germline, CDR1 LNHDA and CDR2 SQIVND (reference sequence). CDR3 region: CASRQRGNEQFF. CDR3 coding DNA: TGTGCCAGTAGGCAAAGGGGCAATGAGCAGTTCTTC.

The V gene is TRBV19, the J gene TRBJ2-3; 7 bases are shared with TRBD1. This CDR3 is built from 14 residues. V was pared by 6 bases and J by 5 bases, with 8 bases of the junction left unmatched. Per germline, CDR1 LNHDA and CDR2 SQIVND (reference sequence). The CDR3 loop is CASRGGFDRDTQYF. The CDR3 region has the DNA TGTGCCAGTAGAGGGGGCTTTGACCGAGATACGCAGTATTTT.

V gene TRBV6-4 combines with J gene TRBJ2-1; 8 bases align to TRBD1. With 5 bases clipped from V and 0 bases from J, the junction kept 3 bases outside the gene matches. The CDR3 runs 15 residues. Germline V lookup: CDR1 MRHNA, CDR2 SNTAGT. The DNA for the CDR3 is TGTGCCAGCAGTCAGGACAGGGTCTCCTACAATGAGCAGTTCTTC. It is translated as CASSQDRVSYNEQFF.

The rearrangement links TRBV7-8 to TRBJ2-1; 14 positions match TRBD2. V was clipped by 5 bases and J by 3 bases; unmatched bases: 9. There are 18 residues in the CDR3. Per germline, CDR1 SGHVS and CDR2 FQNEAQ. CDR3: CASSLLPTSGGVYNEQFF. The CDR3, as DNA: TGTGCCAGCAGCCTCCTACCGACTAGCGGGGGGGTCTACAATGAGCAGTTCTTC.

The chain is built from TRBV5-6 and TRBJ1-1, with D unclear. V was trimmed by 2 bases and J by 7 bases, leaving 9 bases between them. The germline V gene has CDR1 SGHDT and CDR2 YYEEEE. The CDR3 is 12 residues long. For the CDR3, the DNA is TGTGCCAGCAGCTTAGGAGGTTATGAAGCTTTCTTT. This sequence encodes CASSLGGYEAFF.

The genes are TRBV19 and TRBJ1-2; perhaps TRBD1 as D (5 bases). The CDR3 has 11 residues. CDR1 and CDR2 from the germline V gene are LNHDA and SQIVND (reference sequence). V was pared by 7 bases and J by 3 bases, with 6 bases between. The CDR3 DNA is TGTGCCAGTAAAGGGGACTATGGCTACACCTTC. Translating gives CASKGDYGYTF.

This rearrangement joins TRBV10-3 to TRBJ1-1, with 9 bases aligning to TRBD1. The CDR3 length is 16 residues. CDR1 is ENHRY, CDR2 SYGVKD, per germline. The ends lost 4 bases at V and 4 bases at J; junction bases unmatched: 10. CDR3 in DNA: TGTGCCATCAGTGGGAAATGGACAGGGGAGGGCACTGAAGCTTTCTTT. Its translation: CAISGKWTGEGTEAFF.

This chain links TRBV11-3 with TRBJ1-5; 8 nucleotides agree with TRBD1. The J segment lost 7 bases and the V segment lost 3 bases, leaving 14 bases of the junction unmatched. Germline V gene sequence: CDR1 SGHNT, CDR2 YENEEA. The CDR3 has 17 residues. CDR3 DNA sequence: TGTGCCAGCAGCTTTCCTCAAGGACAGGGTTCTATCCAGCCCCAGCATTTT. Its translation is CASSFPQGQGSIQPQHF.

The chain recombines TRBV5-1 with TRBJ2-7; D is possibly TRBD1 (5 bases). Germline values: CDR1 SGHRS, CDR2 YFSETQ. This CDR3 region has 15 residues. Trimming left V 6 bases short and J 0 bases short, with 16 bases between. CDR3 in amino acids: CASMPDSTNSYEQYF. The CDR3 DNA is TGCGCCAGCATGCCCGACAGTACCAACTCCTACGAGCAGTACTTC.

The chain combines TRBV5-1 with TRBJ2-2; TRBD1 aligns across 8 bases. Germline V gene lookup returns CDR1 SGHRS and CDR2 YFSETQ. The junction had 8 bases not matched to a gene; V was cut back by 3 bases and J by 7 bases. This CDR3 region has 15 residues. The CDR3, as DNA: TGCGCCAGCAGCTCCCCGGACAGGGCAAACGGGGAGCTGTTTTTT. As protein: CASSSPDRANGELFF.

The chain uses TRBV7-8 and TRBJ2-1, with a tentative D call TRBD1 (6 bases). The CDR3 extends over 15 amino acids. CDR1 is SGHVS and CDR2 is FQNEAQ in the germline V gene. V dropped 5 bases and J dropped 4 bases, with 15 bases sitting between them. This CDR3 reads CASSPTGTLYNEQFF. Here the CDR3 DNA reads TGTGCCAGCAGCCCAACCGGGACACTATACAATGAGCAGTTCTTC.

The J gene is TRBJ2-7, the V gene TRBV2, with 10 bases matching TRBD1. Looked up from germline, CDR1 is SNHLY and CDR2 is FYNNEI. This CDR3 has 15 amino acids. V lost 5 bases, J lost 3 bases, and 7 bases stayed unmatched. This CDR3 reads CASSPGQGKNYEQYF. DNA of the CDR3: TGTGCCAGCAGTCCGGGACAGGGGAAAAACTACGAGCAGTACTTC.

This rearrangement joins TRBV10-1 to TRBJ2-1; D is possibly TRBD2 (6 bases). This CDR3 has 14 residues. The ends were cut back, 0 bases at V and 7 bases at J, with 10 bases in the middle. Germline CDR1 reads WNHNN; CDR2 reads SYGVQD (reference sequence). The CDR3 sequence is CASSESEGRNEQFF. DNA of the CDR3: TGCGCCAGCAGTGAGTCGGAGGGGCGGAATGAGCAGTTCTTC.

This chain connects TRBV9 to TRBJ2-1; TRBD2 matches at 11 bases. CDR3 size: 14 residues. The V segment lost 7 bases and the J segment 5 bases; nucleotides outside the gene matches: 5. Germline V gives CDR1 SGDLS, CDR2 YYNGEE. The CDR3 reads CASSPSGGNNEQFF. CDR3 bases: TGTGCCAGCTCTCCTAGCGGGGGGAACAATGAGCAGTTCTTC.

In DNA form, the CDR3 reads TGTGCCAGCAGTAGCAGCGATGTAGATACGCAGTATTTT. Its translation is CASSSSDVDTQYF. The V gene is TRBV12-3 or TRBV12-4, the J gene TRBJ2-3; D gene uncertain. The CDR3 has 13 amino acids. Trimming shortened V by 5 bases and J by 5 bases, and 11 bases separated the two germline ends.

This chain links TRBV5-8 with TRBJ1-4, with 11 bases fitting TRBD1. This CDR3 region has 18 residues. Germline V gene sequence: CDR1 SGHTS, CDR2 YDEGEE. V lost 5 bases, J lost 6 bases, and 15 bases stayed unmatched. In DNA form, the CDR3 reads TGTGCCAGCAGTCCGGGACAGGGGGTCCCCTTCGCGGATGAAAAACTGTTTTTT. Amino acids: CASSPGQGVPFADEKLFF.

Only a few counts were recorded for this clone. This chain joins TRBV5-1 and TRBJ1-6; 7 bases align to TRBD1. The germline gives CDR1 SGHRS, CDR2 YFSETQ. V gave up 3 bases and J gave up 7 bases; unmatched junction bases: 10. This CDR3 comprises 16 residues. The CDR3 DNA reads as TGCGCCAGCAGCTCAACTGCTCAGGGGGGCAATTCACCCCTCCACTTT. It codes for CASSSTAQGGNSPLHF.